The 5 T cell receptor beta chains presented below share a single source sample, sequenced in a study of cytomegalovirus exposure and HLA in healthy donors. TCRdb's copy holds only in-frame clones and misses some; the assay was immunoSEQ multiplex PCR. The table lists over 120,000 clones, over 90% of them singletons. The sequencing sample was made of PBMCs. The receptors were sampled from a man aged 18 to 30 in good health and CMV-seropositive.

Here the CDR3 reads CASMTGGGQPQHF. The CDR3 coding sequence is TGTGCCAGCATGACGGGGGGCGGTCAGCCCCAGCATTTT. The chain is built from TRBV2 and TRBJ1-5, with D perhaps TRBD1 (6 bases). Germline V gene lookup returns CDR1 SNHLY and CDR2 FYNNEI. The CDR3 totals 13 residues. V was clipped by 7 bases and J by 6 bases, with 13 bases between them.

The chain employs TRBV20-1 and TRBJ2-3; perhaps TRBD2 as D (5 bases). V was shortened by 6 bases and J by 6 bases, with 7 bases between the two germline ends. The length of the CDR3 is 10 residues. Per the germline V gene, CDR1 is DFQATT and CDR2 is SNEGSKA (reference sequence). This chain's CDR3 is CSADYDTQYF. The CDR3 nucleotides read TGCAGTGCCGACTACGATACGCAGTATTTT.

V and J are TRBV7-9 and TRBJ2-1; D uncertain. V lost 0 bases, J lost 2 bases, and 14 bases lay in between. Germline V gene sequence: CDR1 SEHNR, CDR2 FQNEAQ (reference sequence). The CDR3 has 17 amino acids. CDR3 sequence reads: CASSLAQRTTTYNEQFF. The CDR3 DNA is TGTGCCAGCAGCTTAGCGCAGCGTACGACCACCTACAATGAGCAGTTCTTC.

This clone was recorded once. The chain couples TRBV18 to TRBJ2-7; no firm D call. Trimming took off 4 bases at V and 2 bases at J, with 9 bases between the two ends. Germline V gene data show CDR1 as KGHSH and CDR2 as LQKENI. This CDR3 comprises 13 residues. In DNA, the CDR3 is TGTGCCAGCTCACACGACACCCCCTACGAGCAGTACTTC. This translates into CASSHDTPYEQYF.

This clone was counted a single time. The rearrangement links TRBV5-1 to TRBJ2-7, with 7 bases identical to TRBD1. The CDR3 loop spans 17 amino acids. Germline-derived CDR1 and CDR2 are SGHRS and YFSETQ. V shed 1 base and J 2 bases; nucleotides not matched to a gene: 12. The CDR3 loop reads CASSLRPGGTVPYEQYF. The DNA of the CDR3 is TGCGCCAGCAGCTTGAGGCCAGGGGGAACGGTCCCCTACGAGCAGTACTTC.